This T cell receptor (beta chain) stems from a study of radiotherapy plus CTLA-4 blockade in lung cancer. Study-wide results and limits: After treatment with radiotherapy plus ipilimumab, TCR clones that came from the tumor expanded in blood.

Method: immunoSEQ multiplex PCR; TCRdb's copy keeps in-frame clones and lacks some. The sample yields roughly 66,000 clones, under 85% seen once. Participants had chemo-refractory metastatic non-small-cell lung cancer and were treated with focal radiation plus ipilimumab CTLA-4 blockade. The CDR3 contains 14 residues. The germline V and J ends were trimmed by 3 bases and 3 bases, with 12 bases remaining between them. From germline, CDR1 is KGHSH and CDR2 LQKENI. With regard to this clone: As yet, its antigen is unknown.

The clonotype was recovered from a human donor with non-small cell lung cancer who had a partial response to radiotherapy plus ipilimumab. The chain recombines TRBV18 with TRBJ2-7; perhaps TRBD1 as D (6 bases). The sequencing here drew on peripheral blood, taken from a patient treated with radiotherapy plus ipilimumab. The CDR3 nucleotides are TGTGCCAGCTCACCGCCCAGGGGAGTCTACGAGCAGTACTTC. Translating gives CASSPPRGVYEQYF.